The 23 T cell receptor beta chains given below trace back to one sample, sequenced in a study of OX40 agonist ivuxolimab in advanced cancers. Using immunoSEQ multiplex PCR, the repertoire was profiled, and TCRdb retains in-frame clones only, with some absent. The data contain roughly 50,000 clones, 80% to 95% of them singletons. Sequencing was performed on CD4+ or CD8+ T cells sorted from blood, taken in a trial of the OX40 agonist ivuxolimab. These receptors all come from an adult with an advanced solid tumor such as melanoma, head and neck, liver or kidney cancer.

This clone was picked up one time. This chain links TRBV7-6 with TRBJ2-1; a weak D match, TRBD2 (7 bases). The V end lost 5 bases, the J end lost 9 bases, and 23 bases lay between the germline ends. Germline V gives CDR1 SGHVS, CDR2 FNYEAQ. The CDR3 length is 16 residues. CDR3 sequence: CASSPYRGGLPGEQFF. The CDR3 DNA sequence: TGTGCCAGCAGCCCATATAGGGGGGGACTCCCCGGTGAGCAGTTCTTC.

The chain has TRBV6-5 and TRBJ1-1; no clear D gene. Per germline, CDR1 MNHEY and CDR2 SVGAGI. The CDR3 consists of 12 residues. The V end lost 2 bases, the J end lost 8 bases, and 9 bases lay between the germline ends. CDR3 protein: CASSYPGEEAFF. In nucleotides, the CDR3 is TGTGCCAGCAGTTACCCGGGAGAGGAAGCTTTCTTT.

The chain recombines TRBV2 with TRBJ2-7, with TRBD2 matching 13 bases. This CDR3 contains 18 residues. Trimming took 6 bases from V and 5 from J; bases not matched to a gene: 16. The germline gives CDR1 SNHLY, CDR2 FYNNEI. The CDR3: CASSLFILGTSGMNEQYF. The CDR3 coding sequence is TGTGCCAGCAGCCTATTTATCTTAGGGACTAGCGGGATGAACGAGCAGTACTTC. The full variable domain, its missing parts supplied by reference TRBV2 and TRBJ2-7, is EPEVTQTPSHQVTQMGQEVILRCVPISNHLYFYWYRQILGQKVEFLVSFYNNEISEKSEIFDDQFSVERPDGSNFTLKIRSTKLEDSAMYFCASSLFILGTSGMNEQYFGPGTRLTVT.

In this sample, this clone turned up once. V and J are TRBV5-8 and TRBJ2-3, with TRBD2 matching 10 bases. Germline V gene data show CDR1 as SGHTS and CDR2 as YDEGEE. With 0 bases clipped from V and 5 bases from J, the junction kept 9 bases outside the gene matches. This CDR3 is built from 17 residues. CDR3 loop: CASSLVLAGANGDTQYF. DNA for the CDR3: TGTGCCAGCAGCTTGGTGCTAGCGGGGGCGAATGGAGATACGCAGTATTTT.

This chain uses TRBV4-2 with TRBJ1-2, with TRBD1 as a possible D gene (6 bases). The germline V and J ends were trimmed by 0 bases and 7 bases, with 15 bases remaining between them. This CDR3 contains 15 residues. From germline, CDR1 is LGHNA and CDR2 YNFKEQ. CDR3 sequence reads: CASSQDRGAGRGYTF. For the CDR3, the DNA is TGTGCCAGCAGCCAAGATCGGGGGGCGGGACGTGGCTACACCTTC.

The chain has TRBV6-6 and TRBJ1-2, with a possible D match to TRBD1 (6 bases). CDR3 length: 15 amino acids. V gave up 4 bases and J gave up 5 bases, with 17 bases separating them. CDR1 is MNHNY, CDR2 SVGAGI, per germline (reference sequence). The CDR3 coding sequence is TGTGCCAGCAGTTGGGAGACAGGAATTTCTTATGGCTACACCTTC. Translation: CASSWETGISYGYTF.

The rearrangement uses TRBV5-1 and TRBJ1-1; D gene uncertain. Germline V gives CDR1 SGHRS, CDR2 YFSETQ. Trimming removed 0 bases from V and 3 bases from J, with 12 bases in between. The CDR3 contains 15 residues. CDR3 DNA sequence: TGCGCCAGCAGCTTGGGGGCAGGCCAGTACACTGAAGCTTTCTTT. Residues: CASSLGAGQYTEAFF.

The chain recombines TRBV5-5 with TRBJ1-2, with D perhaps matching TRBD1 (5 bases). With 1 base removed from V and 5 bases from J, the gap between germline ends came to 18 bases. This CDR3 contains 16 residues. Germline V gene lookup returns CDR1 SGHKS and CDR2 YYEKEE (reference sequence). For the CDR3, the DNA is TGTGCCAGCAGCTTGACCGGGGCGAGGTTGCGGTATGGCTACACCTTC. It is translated as CASSLTGARLRYGYTF.

The rearrangement joins TRBV19 to TRBJ2-4; 8 bases agree with TRBD1. V lost 7 bases and J lost 9; bases outside the gene matches: 14. CDR1 is LNHDA, CDR2 SQIVND, per germline (reference sequence). There are 15 residues in the CDR3. The CDR3 spells CASTIRGRTGLIQYF. The CDR3 region has the DNA TGTGCCAGTACCATCCGGGGCAGGACAGGGCTCATTCAGTACTTC.

The chain combines TRBV7-9 with TRBJ1-1, with 7 bases that match TRBD1. The CDR3 sequence is 17 residues long. Germline V gene lookup returns CDR1 SEHNR and CDR2 FQNEAQ (reference sequence). The J segment lost 0 bases and the V segment lost 4 bases, leaving 11 bases of the junction unmatched. The CDR3: CASSSRGGGGLNTEAFF. CDR3 sequence (DNA): TGTGCCAGCAGCTCGCGGGGAGGGGGCGGCTTGAACACTGAAGCTTTCTTT.

The chain joins TRBV28 to TRBJ2-3, with 12 bases fitting TRBD1. CDR1 MDHEN and CDR2 SYDVKM come from the germline V gene. V lost 2 bases, J lost 6 bases, and 3 bases stayed unmatched. This CDR3 region has 15 residues. The CDR3 protein is CASSLGTGGLDTQYF. CDR3 coding DNA: TGTGCCAGCAGTTTAGGGACAGGGGGCTTGGATACGCAGTATTTT.

This rearrangement joins TRBV5-1 to TRBJ2-1, with 10 bases lining up with TRBD2. V dropped 2 bases and J dropped 6; count of bases not matched to a gene: 2. The CDR3 totals 14 residues. Germline assignment: CDR1 SGHRS and CDR2 YFSETQ. CDR3 in DNA: TGCGCCAGCAGCTTAAGCGGGAGGGGCAATGAGCAGTTCTTC. Protein product: CASSLSGRGNEQFF. The full variable domain, its missing parts supplied by reference TRBV5-1 and TRBJ2-1, is KAGVTQTPRYLIKTRGQQVTLSCSPISGHRSVSWYQQTPGQGLQFLFEYFSETQRNKGNFPGRFSGRQFSNSRSEMNVSTLELGDSALYLCASSLSGRGNEQFFGPGTRLTVL.

V and J are TRBV28 and TRBJ2-7; 8 bases line up with TRBD1. The germline V gene has CDR1 MDHEN and CDR2 SYDVKM. The CDR3 totals 16 residues. The ends lost 5 bases at V and 5 bases at J; junction bases unmatched: 14. CDR3 loop: CASSPSRDRRINEQYF. The CDR3 DNA reads as TGTGCCAGCAGTCCCTCCCGGGACAGGAGAATAAACGAGCAGTACTTC.

The chain joins TRBV5-1 to TRBJ2-5; no firm D call. The CDR3 totals 13 residues. V was pared by 2 bases and J by 2 bases, with 7 bases between. CDR1 and CDR2 from the germline V gene are SGHRS and YFSETQ. The DNA for the CDR3 is TGCGCCAGCAGCTTTTTACAGCAAGAGACCCAGTACTTC. As protein: CASSFLQQETQYF.

This clone showed up just once. The rearrangement links TRBV5-6 to TRBJ2-7; D is unresolved. The V end was cut by 0 bases, the J end by 2 bases, with 9 bases between. CDR1 and CDR2 (germline): SGHDT, YYEEEE. This CDR3 contains 14 residues. The CDR3 spells CASSLAGITYEQYF. CDR3 nucleotide sequence: TGTGCCAGCAGCTTGGCGGGCATTACCTACGAGCAGTACTTC.

A single count supports this clone. The V call is TRBV2, the J call TRBJ2-1, with 11 bases identical to TRBD1. Germline values: CDR1 SNHLY, CDR2 FYNNEI. This CDR3 has 15 residues. The J segment lost 7 bases and the V segment lost 1 base, leaving 3 bases of the junction unmatched. The CDR3 here is CASSEGTGGWNEQFF. Written as DNA, the CDR3 is TGTGCCAGCAGTGAAGGGACAGGGGGCTGGAATGAGCAGTTCTTC.

The chain has TRBV6-5 and TRBJ1-4; D gene ambiguous. V shed 11 bases and J shed 0 bases, with 13 bases lying between them. CDR3 length equals 14 residues. Germline V gives CDR1 MNHEY, CDR2 SVGAGI. The CDR3 sequence: CAVSESATNEKLFF. The CDR3 DNA is TGTGCCGTGAGCGAATCTGCAACTAATGAAAAACTGTTTTTT.

V gene TRBV5-4 combines with J gene TRBJ1-1, with D unresolved. V shed 0 bases and J shed 5 bases, with 8 bases lying between them. The CDR3 length is 13 residues. CDR1 and CDR2 from the germline V gene are SGHNT and YYREEE (reference sequence). The CDR3 nucleotides read TGTGCCAGCAGCTTGGGTTCGTTTACTGAAGCTTTCTTT. Residues: CASSLGSFTEAFF.

This chain joins TRBV18 and TRBJ2-3; TRBD2 matches at 7 bases. The CDR3 is 16 residues long. Unmatched junction bases numbered 9, after V lost 6 bases and J lost 0 bases. Germline V lookup: CDR1 KGHSH, CDR2 LQKENI. As DNA, the CDR3 is TGTGCCAGCTCGCTCAGTCCTAGCGGTAGCACAGATACGCAGTATTTT. Residues: CASSLSPSGSTDTQYF.

The J gene is TRBJ2-3, the V gene TRBV5-4; D not certain. This CDR3 comprises 15 residues. The germline V gene has CDR1 SGHNT and CDR2 YYREEE (reference sequence). Trimming took off 3 bases at V and 1 base at J, with 12 bases between the two ends. The CDR3 spells CASSSTLTRTDTQYF. DNA for the CDR3: TGTGCCAGCAGCTCCACCTTGACACGCACAGATACGCAGTATTTT. The entire variable domain, with the rest obtained from reference TRBV5-4 and TRBJ2-3, is as follows: ETGVTQSPTHLIKTRGQQVTLRCSSQSGHNTVSWYQQALGQGPQFIFQYYREEENGRGNFPPRFSGLQFPNYSSELNVNALELDDSALYLCASSSTLTRTDTQYFGPGTRLTVL.

This rearrangement joins TRBV6-1 to TRBJ1-5; D gene uncertain. CDR1 is MNHNS, CDR2 SASEGT, per germline. The CDR3 is made up of 14 amino acids. Trimming left V 5 bases short and J 3 bases short, with 11 bases between. This chain's CDR3 is CASSSREFNQPQHF. In DNA, the CDR3 is TGTGCCAGCAGTAGCCGGGAATTCAATCAGCCCCAGCATTTT.

This chain uses TRBV28 with TRBJ1-5; D is unclear. Trimming cost V 6 bases and J 2 bases, with 14 bases left between them. This CDR3 contains 15 residues. Germline lookup yields CDR1 MDHEN and CDR2 SYDVKM. The CDR3: CASREIQNGNQPQHF. Here the CDR3 DNA reads TGTGCCAGCAGGGAGATTCAGAATGGCAATCAGCCCCAGCATTTT.

The J gene is TRBJ1-5, the V gene TRBV18; 9 bases line up with TRBD1. V lost 5 bases, J lost 2 bases, and 4 bases stayed unmatched. This CDR3 has 15 residues. The germline gives CDR1 KGHSH, CDR2 LQKENI. CDR3 DNA sequence: TGTGCCAGCTCAATTAGGACAGGGGGCAATCAGCCCCAGCATTTT. Translation gives CASSIRTGGNQPQHF.